A selection of T cell receptor beta chains follows, all from one sample in a study of cytomegalovirus exposure and HLA in healthy donors. TCRdb keeps only in-frame clones here, not all; method: immunoSEQ multiplex PCR. The repertoire has roughly 150,000 clones, 84% of them found once; the top ten carry 10% to 13%. The sequenced sample was PBMCs. The receptors derive from a young man in good health and CMV-seropositive. Each CDR3 is given with its conserved first and last residue. The order of the fields is V gene, clone size, D gene, J gene, CDR3 protein, CDR3 DNA. A D gene is named only where the DNA matches it firmly. A row's size may be missing; if present it is once, few, many or a size class.

TRBV7-2,NA,NA,TRBJ2-7,CASSLGTVIYEQYF,TGTGCCAGCAGCCTCGGGACTGTAATTTACGAGCAGTACTTC
TRBV6-5,NA,NA,TRBJ2-7,CASSGKGPHSYEQYF,TGTGCCAGCAGTGGGAAGGGGCCCCACTCCTACGAGCAGTACTTC
TRBV9,NA,TRBD2,TRBJ2-7,CASSVTGGSYEQYF,TGTGCCAGCAGCGTAACGGGGGGGTCCTACGAGCAGTACTTC
TRBV7-9,NA,TRBD1,TRBJ1-5,CASRSGTGVNQPQHF,TGTGCCAGCAGGTCCGGGACAGGGGTTAATCAGCCCCAGCATTTT
TRBV7-3,NA,TRBD2,TRBJ2-1,CASSETSDNEQFF,TGTGCCAGCAGCGAGACTAGCGACAATGAGCAGTTCTTC
TRBV21-1,NA,NA,TRBJ2-2,CASSPQELAGGKNTGELFF,TGTGCCAGCAGCCCCCAGGAGCTAGCGGGAGGGAAGAACACCGGGGAGCTGTTTTTT
TRBV5-1,NA,TRBD1,TRBJ1-2,CASSSYWGQGANYGYTF,TGCGCCAGCAGCTCCTACTGGGGACAGGGCGCTAACTATGGCTACACCTTC
TRBV7-9,few,TRBD2,TRBJ2-7,CASSPGTSGGLSSYEQYF,TGTGCCAGCAGTCCCGGGACTAGCGGGGGCCTAAGCTCCTACGAGCAGTACTTC
TRBV14,NA,TRBD2,TRBJ2-1,CASTLAGGPSSYNEQFF,TGTGCCAGCACTTTAGCGGGGGGTCCGAGCTCCTACAATGAGCAGTTCTTC
TRBV27,NA,TRBD2,TRBJ2-1,CASRFMAPGGNEQFF,TGTGCCAGCAGATTTATGGCCCCCGGGGGGAATGAGCAGTTCTTC
TRBV6-5,NA,TRBD2,TRBJ2-2,CASSYSGANTGELFF,TGTGCCAGCAGTTACAGCGGGGCGAACACCGGGGAGCTGTTTTTT
TRBV6-5,NA,TRBD1,TRBJ1-2,CASSYGQALGGYTF,TGTGCCAGCAGTTACGGACAGGCCCTCGGCGGCTACACCTTC
TRBV28,NA,TRBD2,TRBJ2-1,CASSFGRASGGNEQFF,TGTGCCAGCAGTTTTGGTCGGGCTAGCGGGGGGAATGAGCAGTTCTTC
TRBV27,few,NA,TRBJ1-2,CASTGGSSGYTF,TGTGCCAGCACGGGCGGGTCGAGCGGCTACACCTTC
TRBV28,NA,TRBD2,TRBJ2-3,CASSPTSGSTDTQYF,TGTGCCAGCAGTCCGACTAGCGGGAGTACAGATACGCAGTATTTT
TRBV5-6,NA,TRBD1,TRBJ1-2,CASSPGTGAVVYGYTF,TGTGCCAGCAGCCCCGGGACAGGGGCTGTGGTCTATGGCTACACCTTC
TRBV4-3,NA,NA,TRBJ2-3,CASSQGDRPAADTQYF,TGCGCCAGCAGCCAAGGCGACAGGCCCGCTGCAGATACGCAGTATTTT
TRBV18,NA,NA,TRBJ2-1,CASGGAPDNEQFF,TGTGCCAGCGGGGGGGCGCCGGACAATGAGCAGTTCTTC
TRBV7-3,NA,NA,TRBJ2-3,CASSLNAASAEPTLF,TGTGCCAGCAGCTTAAATGCCGCTAGCGCCGAGCCCACCCTTTTT
TRBV2,few,NA,TRBJ2-7,CASSGREQYF,TGTGCCAGCAGTGGTCGGGAGCAGTACTTC
TRBV27,NA,NA,TRBJ2-1,CASSRGESYNEQFF,TGTGCCAGCAGCAGGGGGGAGAGCTACAATGAGCAGTTCTTC
TRBV7-9,NA,TRBD1,TRBJ2-1,CASSSTGGFSYNEQFF,TGTGCCAGCAGCTCTACAGGGGGCTTCTCCTACAATGAGCAGTTCTTC
TRBV7-2,NA,TRBD2,TRBJ2-3,CASTLMALAGASTDTQYF,TGTGCCAGCACCCTTATGGCGCTAGCGGGGGCCTCCACAGATACGCAGTATTTT
TRBV28,NA,TRBD1,TRBJ2-7,CASSFTGQGLDEQYF,TGTGCCAGCAGTTTCACAGGACAGGGCTTGGACGAGCAGTACTTC
TRBV7-9,NA,NA,TRBJ2-7,CASSTSDRTVEQYF,TGTGCCAGCAGCACCTCAGACAGAACAGTCGAGCAGTACTTC
TRBV6-5,NA,NA,TRBJ1-4,CASRRQEGEKLFF,TGTGCCAGCAGGCGACAGGAAGGTGAAAAACTGTTTTTT
TRBV7-2,NA,TRBD2,TRBJ2-1,CASSLGDLAGGYEQFF,TGTGCCAGCAGCTTAGGTGATCTAGCGGGGGGATATGAGCAGTTCTTC
TRBV5-4,few,NA,TRBJ1-2,CASIPSLGQSYGYTF,TGTGCCAGCATCCCCTCCCTTGGGCAGTCCTATGGCTACACCTTC